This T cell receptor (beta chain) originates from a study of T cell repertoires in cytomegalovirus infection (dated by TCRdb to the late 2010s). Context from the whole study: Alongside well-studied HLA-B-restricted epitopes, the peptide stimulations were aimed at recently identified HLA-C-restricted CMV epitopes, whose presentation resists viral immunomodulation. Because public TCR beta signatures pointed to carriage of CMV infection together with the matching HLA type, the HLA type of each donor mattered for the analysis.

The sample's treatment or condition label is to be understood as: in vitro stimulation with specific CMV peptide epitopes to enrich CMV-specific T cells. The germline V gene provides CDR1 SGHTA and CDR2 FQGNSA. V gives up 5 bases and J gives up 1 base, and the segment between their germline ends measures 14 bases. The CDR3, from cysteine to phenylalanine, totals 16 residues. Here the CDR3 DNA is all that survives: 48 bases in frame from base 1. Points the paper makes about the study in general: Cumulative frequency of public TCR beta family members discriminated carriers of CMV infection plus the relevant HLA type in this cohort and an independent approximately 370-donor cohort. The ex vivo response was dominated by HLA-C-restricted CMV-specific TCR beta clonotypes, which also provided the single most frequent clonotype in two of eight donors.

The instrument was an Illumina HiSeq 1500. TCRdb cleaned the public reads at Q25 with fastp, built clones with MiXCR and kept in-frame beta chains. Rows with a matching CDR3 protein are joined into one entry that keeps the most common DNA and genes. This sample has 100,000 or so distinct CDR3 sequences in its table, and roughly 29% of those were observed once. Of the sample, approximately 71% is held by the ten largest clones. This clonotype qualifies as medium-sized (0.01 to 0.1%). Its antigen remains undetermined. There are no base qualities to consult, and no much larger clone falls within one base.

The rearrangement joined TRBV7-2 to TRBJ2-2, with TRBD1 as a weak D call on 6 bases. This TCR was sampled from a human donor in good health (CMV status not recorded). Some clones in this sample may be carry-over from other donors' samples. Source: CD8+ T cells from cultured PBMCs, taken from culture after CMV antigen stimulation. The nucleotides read TGTGCCAGCAGCCCGCCCGGCAGGGGGAACACCGGGGAGCTGTTTTTT. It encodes CASSPPGRGNTGELFF.